A single sample gave rise to the 6 T cell receptor beta chains below, sequenced in a study of technical replicates of blood from a handful of donors. The method was immunoSEQ multiplex PCR; TCRdb's version includes in-frame clones alone and lacks a portion of them. Among more than 15,000 clones listed, approximately 83% were seen once. Sequencing was carried out using PBMCs. Receptors originate from a human donor in good health. Some clones in this sample may be carry-over from other donors' samples.

This rearrangement joins TRBV10-2 to TRBJ1-3, with D perhaps TRBD1 (5 bases). Germline V gives CDR1 WSHSY, CDR2 SAAADI. The V end lost 3 bases, the J end lost 0 bases, and 6 bases lay between the germline ends. CDR3 length: 14 residues. The CDR3, as DNA: TGCGCCAGCAGTGAAGGGGTCTCTGGAAACACCATATATTTT. Protein sequence: CASSEGVSGNTIYF.

The chain recombines TRBV27 with TRBJ1-5, with 8 bases matching TRBD1. CDR1 and CDR2 (germline): MNHEY, SMNVEV (reference sequence). CDR3 length: 13 residues. V dropped 4 bases and J dropped 9; count of bases not matched to a gene: 5. This CDR3 is CASSSAQGGPQHF. The CDR3 bases are TGTGCCAGCAGTTCAGCACAGGGGGGGCCCCAGCATTTT.

CDR3 nucleotide sequence: TGTGCCATCAGTGATAGACAGGCCAACACTGAAGCTTTCTTT. It encodes CAISDRQANTEAFF. V and J are TRBV10-3 and TRBJ1-1, with a tentative D call TRBD1 (6 bases). This CDR3 contains 14 residues. Germline CDR1 ENHRY, CDR2 SYGVKD. V dropped 3 bases and J dropped 2 bases, with 10 bases sitting between them.

This rearrangement joins TRBV10-3 to TRBJ2-2; 7 bases line up with TRBD1. V trimming: 5 bases; J trimming: 4 bases; junction bases outside the gene matches: 10. The CDR3 length is 16 residues. Germline lookup yields CDR1 ENHRY and CDR2 SYGVKD. CDR3: CAISSQGIAGTGELFF. The CDR3 nucleotides are TGTGCCATCAGTTCACAGGGGATCGCGGGCACCGGGGAGCTGTTTTTT.

This clone was found a few times. The CDR3 spells CASSLERLAKNIQYF. The CDR3 DNA follows: TGTGCCAGCAGCTTAGAGCGTCTAGCCAAAAACATTCAGTACTTC. This rearrangement joins TRBV7-9 to TRBJ2-4; no reliable D call. The germline V gene encodes CDR1 SEHNR and CDR2 FQNEAQ (reference sequence). The CDR3 is 15 residues long. Trimming removed 1 base at V and 0 bases at J, with 7 bases between.

This clone was observed once. The chain is built from TRBV5-6 and TRBJ2-7, with a tentative D call TRBD2 (5 bases). Between the trimmed V and J ends, which lost 5 bases and 0 bases, there was a span of 15 bases. CDR1 is SGHDT and CDR2 is YYEEEE in the germline V gene. This CDR3 has 15 amino acids. CDR3 coding DNA: TGTGCCAGCAGGTTAAGCAGCGGAGGCTCCTACGAGCAGTACTTC. Translated: CASRLSSGGSYEQYF.